Below are 29 T cell receptor beta chains sequenced from a single sample in a study of breast tumors, draining lymph nodes, adjacent tissues. TCRdb reprocessed the multiplex PCR reads via MiXCR and lists one record per CDR3 protein. The sample yields approximately 130,000 distinct CDR3 sequences, roughly 20% seen once. Axillary draining lymph nodes of breast cancer patients supplied the node samples. The sample consisted of axillary lymph node tissue. The receptors derive from a female donor with breast cancer. Some clones in this sample may be carry-over from other donors' samples.

The table lists this clonotype with many counts. V gene TRBV5-4 combines with J gene TRBJ1-6; tentatively, D is TRBD1 (6 bases). The V end was cut by 4 bases, the J end by 7 bases, with 12 bases between. The V gene's germline CDR1 is SGHNT and CDR2 YYREEE (reference sequence). The CDR3 has 14 amino acids. The CDR3 protein is CASSLTGRNSPLHF. CDR3 sequence (DNA): TGTGCCAGCAGCCTGACAGGACGGAATTCACCCCTCCACTTT.

The table lists this clonotype with many counts. The rearrangement links TRBV9 to TRBJ2-7; 8 positions agree with TRBD1. This CDR3 region has 15 residues. With V trimmed by 4 bases and J by 2 bases, 8 bases remained unmatched. The V gene's germline CDR1 is SGDLS and CDR2 YYNGEE. CDR3: CASSPRDRSTYEQYF. The DNA for the CDR3 is TGTGCCAGCAGCCCCCGGGACAGGAGTACCTACGAGCAGTACTTC.

As concerns this clonotype: A much larger clone differs from this one at a single base, so this may be a read error. The chain is built from TRBV9 and TRBJ1-5; D gene uncertain. V was cut by 2 bases and J by 7 bases, with 10 bases left in between. Germline V gives CDR1 SGDLS, CDR2 YYNGEE. The CDR3 is 13 residues long. The CDR3 DNA follows: TGTGCCAGCAGCGTCGACGCGGGCCAGCCCCAGCATTTT. Its translation: CASSVDAGQPQHF.

Notes on this clonotype: Given a much more abundant clone one base away, this may be a read error. This rearrangement joins TRBV6-1 to TRBJ2-5; D perhaps matches TRBD2 (6 bases). Germline lookup yields CDR1 MNHNS and CDR2 SASEGT. The CDR3 loop spans 16 amino acids. The chain's CDR3 is CASIRIGGAYQETQCF. As DNA, the CDR3 is TGTGCCAGCATTAGAATTGGAGGGGCGTACCAAGAGACCCAGTGCTTC.

This clonotype was seen at least ten times. This chain uses TRBV10-1 with TRBJ2-7, with 7 bases that match TRBD2. This CDR3 region has 15 residues. Germline CDR1 is WNHNN and CDR2 is SYGVQD (reference sequence). V shed 8 bases, J shed 3 bases, and the junction held 13 bases outside the gene matches. This CDR3 reads CASSRGTRGDYEQYF. For the CDR3, the DNA is TGCGCCAGCTCAAGGGGAACACGGGGGGACTACGAGCAGTACTTC.

This clonotype appeared a single time. A read error may explain this, as a much larger clone is one base away. Since the CDR3 does not end with the conserved phenylalanine or tryptophan, this likely comes from a read error. The chain recombines TRBV6-6 with TRBJ2-1, with D perhaps TRBD2 (6 bases). Looked up from germline, CDR1 is MNHNY and CDR2 is SVGAGI (reference sequence). V lost 6 bases and J lost 6, with 15 bases in between. The CDR3 is made up of 14 amino acids. The CDR3 loop reads CASRRLGLGNEQFS. Here the CDR3 DNA reads TGTGCCAGCAGGAGACTAGGGCTGGGCAATGAGCAGTTCTCC.

On this clonotype itself: A much larger clonotype is one base distant, so this may be a read error. This chain links TRBV11-2 with TRBJ1-2; D is undetermined. This CDR3 is built from 13 residues. Germline CDR1 and CDR2: SGHAT and FQNNGV. CDR3 DNA sequence: TGTGCCAGCAGATCCAGGTTAAACTATGGCCACACCTTC. Its translation: CASRSRLNYGHTF.

Ten or more counts support this clonotype. The chain is built from TRBV7-8 and TRBJ1-2; 7 bases map to TRBD1. The germline V gene encodes CDR1 SGHVS and CDR2 FQNEAQ. The junction had 14 bases not matched to a gene; V was cut back by 5 bases and J by 8 bases. CDR3 length equals 15 residues. In nucleotides, the CDR3 is TGTGCCAGCAGCCCATGGGACAGCGAGTCTCTCGGCTACACCTTC. Translated: CASSPWDSESLGYTF.

This clonotype was recorded many times. The V gene is TRBV20-1, the J gene TRBJ2-1, with 7 positions matching TRBD2. J lost 1 base, V lost 4 bases, and 10 bases had no gene match. This CDR3 is built from 16 residues. Looked up from germline, CDR1 is DFQATT and CDR2 is SNEGSKA (reference sequence). The CDR3 loop reads CSAMGDVGGSYNEQFF. The CDR3 region has the DNA TGCAGTGCTATGGGTGACGTCGGGGGGTCCTACAATGAGCAGTTCTTC.

This clonotype was counted ten times or more. V gene TRBV12-3 or TRBV12-4 combines with J gene TRBJ2-2, with D unclear. This CDR3 contains 14 residues. V shed 0 bases and J shed 6 bases, with 8 bases lying between them. The chain's CDR3 is CASSLALRSGELFF. Written as DNA, the CDR3 is TGTGCCAGCAGTTTAGCGCTTCGGTCCGGGGAGCTGTTTTTT.

V gene TRBV28 combines with J gene TRBJ1-5; 7 bases map to TRBD1. The CDR3 runs 15 residues. Germline V CDR1 and CDR2: MDHEN, SYDVKM. Unmatched junction bases numbered 5, after V lost 3 bases and J lost 3 bases. The CDR3 loop reads CASSFQGGPNQPQHF. In DNA form, the CDR3 reads TGTGCCAGCAGTTTTCAGGGGGGTCCCAATCAGCCCCAGCATTTT.

The sample holds many counts of this clonotype. This sequence joins TRBV12-3 or TRBV12-4 and TRBJ2-1; D might be TRBD2 (7 bases). Trimming took off 4 bases at V and 5 bases at J, with 9 bases between the two ends. This CDR3 has 13 residues. The CDR3 DNA sequence: TGTGCCAGCAGTTCGGGGGGCGACAATGAGCAGTTCTTC. Translating it yields CASSSGGDNEQFF.

This clonotype was picked up many times. The chain employs TRBV29-1 and TRBJ2-2, with 7 bases fitting TRBD1. Germline CDR1 and CDR2: SQVTM and ANQGSEA. V lost 1 base to trimming and J lost 4 bases; unmatched junction nucleotides: 9. The CDR3 is 16 amino acids. CDR3 region: CSVEVLQGSGTGELFF. DNA for the CDR3: TGCAGCGTTGAAGTCCTACAGGGGTCGGGCACCGGGGAGCTGTTTTTT.

This clonotype was counted at least ten times. The V gene is TRBV11-3, the J gene TRBJ2-3; maybe TRBD1 (6 bases). CDR1 is SGHNT and CDR2 is YENEEA in the germline V gene. The CDR3 sequence is 15 residues long. V was pared by 1 base and J by 1 base, with 9 bases between. The DNA for the CDR3 is TGTGCCAGCAGCTTAGGGGGGCTCCGCACAGATACGCAGTATTTT. Translation: CASSLGGLRTDTQYF.

This clonotype was recorded at least ten times. V usage is TRBV29-1 and J usage is TRBJ2-5; 10 bases match TRBD2. The CDR3 loop spans 13 amino acids. Germline assignment: CDR1 SQVTM and CDR2 ANQGSEA. J gave up 5 bases and V 6 bases, and 6 bases lay outside the gene matches. The CDR3 region is CSVSSGSGETQYF. The CDR3, as DNA: TGCAGCGTCTCTAGCGGGAGTGGGGAGACCCAGTACTTC. Together with reference TRBV29-1 and TRBJ2-5, the CDR3 gives the full variable domain: SAVISQKPSRDICQRGTSLTIQCQVDSQVTMMFWYRQQPGQSLTLIATANQGSEATYESGFVIDKFPISRPNLTFSTLTVSNMSPEDSSIYLCSVSSGSGETQYFGPGTRLLVL.

This rearrangement joins TRBV20-1 to TRBJ2-7, with 9 bases identical to TRBD2. Germline trimming cut 7 bases from V and 8 bases from J; bases unmatched to any gene: 15. Germline-derived CDR1 and CDR2 are DFQATT and SNEGSKA (reference sequence). This CDR3 comprises 14 residues. CDR3 DNA: TGCAGTGTCAAGGGAAGGACTAGCGTGAACAAGCAGTACTTC. Translation gives CSVKGRTSVNKQYF.

This clonotype has at least ten counts. This sequence joins TRBV9 and TRBJ1-6, with 7 bases identical to TRBD1. The CDR3 has 16 amino acids. The trim removed 4 bases at V and 7 bases at J, leaving 11 bases unmatched. CDR1 is SGDLS and CDR2 is YYNGEE in the germline V gene. CDR3 nucleotides: TGTGCCAGCAGCCGGAGGGGGCTTTCGGGAAATTCACCCCTCCACTTT. Amino acids: CASSRRGLSGNSPLHF.

At least ten counts were recorded for this clonotype. The chain links TRBV10-3 to TRBJ1-5; 9 bases fit TRBD1. The CDR3 totals 16 residues. V gave up 0 bases and J gave up 6 bases; unmatched junction bases: 6. Per the germline V gene, CDR1 is ENHRY and CDR2 is SYGVKD. The DNA for the CDR3 is TGTGCCATCAGTGAGTCTACAGGGGGCATCGGTCAGCCCCAGCATTTT. Its protein is CAISESTGGIGQPQHF.

The genes are TRBV6-1 and TRBJ2-1, with D hard to call. CDR3 length: 16 amino acids. The V end was cut by 1 base, the J end by 2 bases, with 12 bases between. CDR1 MNHNS and CDR2 SASEGT come from the germline V gene. The CDR3 DNA sequence: TGTGCCAGCAGTGAAGAATTAGGGTCGACCTACAATGAGCAGTTCTTC. Its protein product is CASSEELGSTYNEQFF.

The chain links TRBV28 to TRBJ1-2; D might be TRBD1 (6 bases). Germline V gene sequence: CDR1 MDHEN, CDR2 SYDVKM. Trimming left V 4 bases short and J 4 bases short, with 19 bases between. This CDR3 is 16 amino acids long. The CDR3 region is CASSSPPGRGVYGYTF. In DNA form, the CDR3 reads TGTGCCAGCAGTTCACCCCCCGGCAGGGGCGTCTATGGCTACACCTTC.

Many counts were recorded for this clonotype. V gene TRBV9 combines with J gene TRBJ1-2; TRBD1 aligns across 7 bases. The ends lost 0 bases at V and 7 bases at J; junction bases unmatched: 6. The CDR3 consists of 14 residues. The germline V gene has CDR1 SGDLS and CDR2 YYNGEE. The CDR3 DNA is TGTGCCAGCAGCGTAGATGCGACAGGGCTTGGCTACACCTTC. This translates into CASSVDATGLGYTF.

This clonotype was picked up many times. The V call is TRBV7-9, the J call TRBJ2-3; D is unclear. The CDR3 totals 15 residues. CDR1 SEHNR and CDR2 FQNEAQ come from the germline V gene (reference sequence). Trimming took off 5 bases at V and 0 bases at J, with 12 bases between the two ends. The CDR3 here is CASSRRLESTDTQYF. In nucleotides, the CDR3 is TGTGCCAGCAGCCGCAGACTCGAAAGCACAGATACGCAGTATTTT. Supplemented by reference TRBV7-9 and TRBJ2-3, the full variable domain reads DTGVSQNPRHKITKRGQNVTFRCDPISEHNRLYWYRQTLGQGPEFLTYFQNEAQLEKSRLLSDRFSAERPKGSFSTLEIQRTEQGDSAMYLCASSRRLESTDTQYFGPGTRLTVL.

The sample holds many counts of this clonotype. The V and J genes are TRBV4-1 and TRBJ2-1, with D tentatively TRBD2 (5 bases). Per germline, CDR1 MGHRA and CDR2 YSYEKL. This CDR3 has 15 residues. V lost 4 bases, J lost 6 bases, and 16 bases lay in between. Here the CDR3 reads CASSRGVAVGNEQFF. The CDR3 bases are TGCGCCAGCAGCCGGGGAGTGGCAGTCGGCAATGAGCAGTTCTTC.

The rearrangement links TRBV4-1 to TRBJ1-2, with 8 bases lining up with TRBD1. This CDR3 has 15 residues. The V and J ends lost 3 bases and 4 bases, in that order; junction bases with no gene match: 7. Germline lookup yields CDR1 MGHRA and CDR2 YSYEKL. The CDR3 loop is CASSHDRGEIYGYTF. The DNA for the CDR3 is TGCGCCAGCAGCCACGACAGGGGCGAAATCTATGGCTACACCTTC.

This clonotype was seen many times. The chain joins TRBV2 to TRBJ1-6; perhaps TRBD1 as D (5 bases). Deletions cut 7 bases from V and 9 bases from J, with 13 bases between. CDR1 is SNHLY and CDR2 is FYNNEI in the germline V gene. The CDR3 runs 13 residues. CDR3 coding DNA: TGTGCCAGCAAAGACAGTGGGGTTTCACCCCTCCACTTT. Its protein is CASKDSGVSPLHF.

This clonotype was detected many times. The chain couples TRBV12-3 or TRBV12-4 to TRBJ2-6, with D uncertain. V gave up 8 bases and J gave up 0 bases, with 5 bases separating them. The CDR3 is 13 residues long. For the CDR3, the DNA is TGTGCCAGCTTGAGCTCTGGGGCCAACGTCCTGACTTTC. Its translation is CASLSSGANVLTF.

This clonotype has a handful of counts. This chain links TRBV20-1 with TRBJ1-5, with 9 bases matching TRBD1. Germline CDR1 and CDR2: DFQATT and SNEGSKA (reference sequence). This CDR3 is built from 15 residues. Trimming at V came to 0 bases and at J to 1 base, leaving 1 base not matched to a gene. The DNA of the CDR3 is TGCAGTGCTAGAGACGGGACAGGGAGCAATCAGCCCCAGCATTTT. Its protein product is CSARDGTGSNQPQHF.

Many counts were recorded for this clonotype. The chain recombines TRBV7-8 with TRBJ2-7, with 9 bases identical to TRBD1. This CDR3 spans 14 amino acids. Per germline, CDR1 SGHVS and CDR2 FQNEAQ. The V gene end was trimmed by 5 bases and the J gene end by 1 base; junction bases not matched to a gene: 3. CDR3 residues: CASSGTGRSYEQYF. The CDR3 DNA follows: TGTGCCAGCAGCGGGACAGGGCGATCCTACGAGCAGTACTTC.

This clonotype was recorded at least ten times. The chain links TRBV5-1 to TRBJ2-2; no definite D call. The CDR3 extends over 15 amino acids. V was trimmed by 2 bases and J by 4 bases, leaving 12 bases between them. From germline, CDR1 is SGHRS and CDR2 YFSETQ. In nucleotides, the CDR3 is TGCGCCAGCAGCTTAGAGACACAACTCACCGGGGAGCTGTTTTTT. Its translation is CASSLETQLTGELFF.